These T cell receptor beta chains were read from a single sample in a study of T cell responses to AZD1222 COVID-19 vaccine. This table comes from immunoSEQ multiplex PCR, and its TCRdb copy is limited to in-frame clones, with some not included. The data show about 140,000 clones, with 89% seen just once and approximately 3.1% held by the top ten. Sequencing was performed on peripheral blood, taken on day 0 of AZD1222 vaccination. These receptor sequences come from an adult in good health. Each CDR3 is given with its conserved first and last residue. The D gene is left open where the match is weak. Expanded clones are given a class, and other clones once, few, many or no size at all.

J,V,D,size,DNA,CDR3
TRBJ2-7,TRBV7-6,NA,NA,TGTGCCAGCAGCCGATCCAGGGGGGGCTACGAGCAGTACTTC,CASSRSRGGYEQYF
TRBJ1-1,TRBV14,TRBD1,NA,TGTGCCAGCAGCCGAACTTGGGACAGGGGGCTTATTGAAGCTTTCTTT,CASSRTWDRGLIEAFF
TRBJ2-5,TRBV5-1,NA,NA,TGCGCCAGCAAAAGAGACAGTGGGGAAGAGACCCAGTACTTC,CASKRDSGEETQYF
TRBJ1-4,TRBV4-3,NA,NA,TGCGCCAGCAGCCAAGCCTGGGCAGATAATGAAAAACTGTTTTTT,CASSQAWADNEKLFF
TRBJ2-1,TRBV10-1,TRBD2,NA,TGCGCCAGCAGTGAGACGCTTGAGGAGCGGGAGTGCAATGAGCAGTTCTTC,CASSETLEERECNEQFF
TRBJ1-5,TRBV6-5,NA,NA,TGTGCCAGCATTTCGGACCCCAATCAGCCCCAGCATTTT,CASISDPNQPQHF
TRBJ1-1,TRBV4-2,TRBD1,once,TGTGCCAGCAGCCAAGACCTTAGTGACAGGGTGGCTGAAGCTTTCTTT,CASSQDLSDRVAEAFF
TRBJ1-3,TRBV6-5,NA,NA,TGTGCCAGCAGCAGAACAAGCTCTGGAAACACCATATATTTT,CASSRTSSGNTIYF
TRBJ1-1,TRBV7-9,NA,NA,TGTGCCAGCAGCTTAAAACGGATGAACACTGAAGCTTTCTTT,CASSLKRMNTEAFF
TRBJ1-3,TRBV6-2/TRBV6-3,NA,once,TGTGCCAGCAGCTCCTTTCCGTCTGGAAACACCATATATTTT,CASSSFPSGNTIYF
TRBJ1-4,TRBV15,NA,few,TGTGCCACCAGCAGAGTGTACAGGGATGATGAAAAACTGTTTTTT,CATSRVYRDDEKLFF
TRBJ2-1,TRBV7-3,NA,NA,TGTGCCAGCAGCTTGTACAACGGGGAGCAGTTCTTC,CASSLYNGEQFF
TRBJ2-1,TRBV19,TRBD2,NA,TGTGCCAGTACCATAGCCCTGACTAGCGGGAACTACAATGAGCAGTTCTTC,CASTIALTSGNYNEQFF
TRBJ1-4,TRBV28,NA,NA,TGTGCCAGCAGCAAGGGCCCCCCTAATGAAAAACTGTTTTTT,CASSKGPPNEKLFF
TRBJ1-1,TRBV2,NA,NA,TGTGCCAGCAGCCTTAACAGGGTGGCCACTGAAGCTTTCTTT,CASSLNRVATEAFF
TRBJ1-2,TRBV18,NA,NA,TGTGCCAGCTCACCAAGTCCAGGACGCTATGGCTACACCTTC,CASSPSPGRYGYTF
TRBJ1-1,TRBV29-1,NA,medium-sized,TGCAGCGCTCCGTTCGGAACTGAAGCTTTCTTT,CSAPFGTEAFF
TRBJ2-7,TRBV28,NA,NA,TGTGCCAGCAGTTTGTCGTACTACGAGCAGTACTTC,CASSLSYYEQYF
TRBJ2-2,TRBV5-6,NA,NA,TGTGCCAGCAGCTTGGCCTTAAACGGGGAGCTGTTTTTT,CASSLALNGELFF
TRBJ1-3,TRBV18,TRBD1,NA,TGTGCCAGCTCACCACGAGGACAGGGTTCCACTCATTTGAGCTCTGGAAACACCATATATTTT,CASSPRGQGSTHLSSGNTIYF
TRBJ2-7,TRBV10-3,TRBD1,NA,TGTGCCATCAGTGACTTACAGGGGGCCCGCGAGCAGTACTTC,CAISDLQGAREQYF
TRBJ2-3,TRBV30,TRBD2,NA,TGTGCCTGGAGCGCAAAAGGGACTAGCGGGACGCAGTATTTT,CAWSAKGTSGTQYF
TRBJ1-4,TRBV4-2,NA,NA,TGTGCCAGCAGCCAAGCGGCAGGAGCTAATGAAAAACTGTTTTTT,CASSQAAGANEKLFF
TRBJ2-7,TRBV27,TRBD2,NA,TGTGCCAGCTGTTTAGACGGCCGGGACTACGTCTACGAGCAGTACTTC,CASCLDGRDYVYEQYF
TRBJ2-2,TRBV28,NA,once,TGTGCCAGCAGTTCTCGGGAGTCCACCGGGGAGCTGTTTTTT,CASSSRESTGELFF
TRBJ2-3,TRBV7-3,TRBD2,NA,TGTGCCAGCAGCCCGACTAGCGGAATAGATACGCAGTATTTT,CASSPTSGIDTQYF
TRBJ1-4,TRBV4-3,NA,NA,TGCGCCAGCAGCCAAGATCCAACCTATGCAACTAATGAAAAACTGTTTTTT,CASSQDPTYATNEKLFF
TRBJ2-7,TRBV7-2,NA,NA,TGTGCCAGCAGCTTACATCCGGAGACAGTTACCTACGAGCAGTACTTC,CASSLHPETVTYEQYF
TRBJ1-2,TRBV3-1/TRBV3-2,NA,NA,TGTGCCAGCAGCCGGAAGGGGGGAAGATATGGCTACACCTTC,CASSRKGGRYGYTF
TRBJ2-3,TRBV9,TRBD2,NA,TGTGCCAGCAGCGTAGCTACCTCCAGTGGCGGGAGACTTGATACGCAGTATTTT,CASSVATSSGGRLDTQYF
TRBJ2-3,TRBV28,NA,NA,TGTGCCAGCAGTTCTCTGATCACGGGGTCAAATACAGATACGCAGTATTTT,CASSSLITGSNTDTQYF
TRBJ2-3,TRBV12-5,NA,NA,TGTGCTAGCGAGGCGCGTTCGGATACGCAGTATTTT,CASEARSDTQYF
TRBJ1-5,TRBV6-5,NA,NA,TGTGCCAGCGTCCATCACGGGGAGCCCCAGCATTTT,CASVHHGEPQHF
TRBJ1-4,TRBV15,NA,NA,TGTGCCACCAGCAGAGGATGGGATGCAACTAATGAAAAACTGTTTTTT,CATSRGWDATNEKLFF
TRBJ2-3,TRBV2,TRBD1,NA,TGTGCCACCGGGACAGAGAGAACAGATACGCAGTATTTT,CATGTERTDTQYF
TRBJ2-1,TRBV15,TRBD1,NA,TGTGCCACCAGCAGAGACCCGGGACAGGGATACAATGAGCAGTTCTTC,CATSRDPGQGYNEQFF
TRBJ2-1,TRBV5-6,NA,NA,TGTGCCAGCAGCCAGTACAATGAGCAGTTCTTC,CASSQYNEQFF
TRBJ1-5,TRBV9,TRBD1,NA,TGTGCCAGCAGCGAGGCGGGGACAGAGAATCAGCCCCAGCATTTT,CASSEAGTENQPQHF
TRBJ2-1,TRBV19,TRBD1,NA,TGTGCCAGTAATTCAGGGGGCAATGAGCAGTTCTTC,CASNSGGNEQFF
TRBJ1-5,TRBV6-5,TRBD1,NA,TGTGCCAGCAGTCCCAACAGGGGTCAGCCCCAGCATTTT,CASSPNRGQPQHF
TRBJ1-2,TRBV7-9,NA,NA,TGTGCCAGCAGCCCCGGTAGGCGGTCCTATGGCTACACCTTC,CASSPGRRSYGYTF
TRBJ1-2,TRBV2,TRBD1,NA,TGTGCCAGCAGTCGACAGGGGTTCGACTATGGCTACACCTTC,CASSRQGFDYGYTF
TRBJ1-2,TRBV4-1,NA,NA,TGCGCCAGCAGCCAAGATCCCCGGGGGCAGGGCTACACCTTC,CASSQDPRGQGYTF
TRBJ2-1,TRBV7-9,NA,NA,TGTGCCAGCAGCTCGACGCGCACCAAGGCCTACAATGAGCAGTTCTTC,CASSSTRTKAYNEQFF
TRBJ2-5,TRBV5-8,NA,NA,TGTGCCAGCAGCTACCCGCGGCCTCAAGAGACCCAGTACTTC,CASSYPRPQETQYF